This TCR beta chain was sequenced for a study of blood T cell repertoires in COVID-19. Participant-given clinical history determined each cohort assignment. Clones were sequenced by immunoSEQ multiplex PCR, and TCRdb holds only the in-frame ones, with some missing. The profile shows a few hundred thousand clones, more than 75% of them singletons. Germline lookup yields CDR1 SGHNT and CDR2 YYREEE (reference sequence). CDR3 length: 15 amino acids. The V end was cut by 4 bases, the J end by 0 bases, with 12 bases between. The chain joins TRBV5-4 to TRBJ2-3, with a tentative D call TRBD1 (6 bases). Sequences were obtained from PBMCs or T cells enriched from blood (not recorded which). The TCR sequence derives from a woman between 50 and 59 years old who had recovered from COVID-19. CDR3 in amino acids: CASSRDNPSTDTQYF. CDR3 in DNA: TGTGCCAGCAGCCGGGACAACCCTAGCACAGATACGCAGTATTTT.